This is a list of T cell receptor beta chains from one sample in a study of human T cells and chemical hapten exposure. TCRdb analysed the RACE reads with MiXCR anew, one entry per CDR3 protein. The table has approximately 370,000 distinct CDR3 sequences, around 5% seen once. Sequencing was performed on whole blood, taken in connection with sensitization to the hapten diphenylcyclopropenone (DPC). Receptor source: a woman younger than 35 with alopecia areata. Some clones in this sample may be carry-over from other donors' samples. CDR3s include the opening cysteine and the closing phenylalanine or tryptophan. D genes are given only for firm matches. The size entry is marked missing in some rows and otherwise reads once, few, many or a size class.

size | J | D | V | CDR3 | DNA
few | TRBJ1-2 | - | TRBV6-5 | CASSYGQGPGDYGYTF | TGTGCCAGCAGTTACGGTCAGGGTCCTGGGGACTATGGCTACACCTTC
many | TRBJ2-7 | - | TRBV5-5 | CASSLDTLPSYEQYF | TGTGCCAGCAGCTTGGACACTCTGCCCTCCTACGAGCAGTACTTC
few | TRBJ1-2 | TRBD1 | TRBV28 | CASNGQGDGYTF | TGTGCCAGCAATGGACAGGGGGATGGCTACACCTTC
few | TRBJ2-1 | TRBD2 | TRBV6-1 | CASSTLYLRTRRHEQFF | TGTGCCAGCAGTACCCTATACTTGCGGACTAGACGGCATGAGCAGTTCTTC
many | TRBJ1-2 | TRBD1 | TRBV12-3/TRBV12-4 | CASRKQGAWSYGYTF | TGTGCCAGCAGGAAACAGGGGGCTTGGAGCTATGGCTACACCTTC
few | TRBJ1-2 | - | TRBV6-5 | CASSDGGRSNYGYTF | TGTGCCAGCAGTGACGGGGGCAGGAGCAACTATGGCTACACCTTC
many | TRBJ1-5 | - | TRBV7-2 | CASSFRDQPQHF | TGTGCCAGCAGCTTTAGGGATCAGCCCCAGCATTTT
few | TRBJ2-5 | TRBD1 | TRBV28 | CASSRDRGMKTQYF | TGTGCCAGCAGTCGCGACAGGGGGATGAAGACCCAGTACTTC
- | TRBJ2-5 | - | TRBV29-1 | CSVQRGVGETQYF | TGCAGCGTTCAACGAGGGGTAGGAGAGACCCAGTACTTC
- | TRBJ2-1 | - | TRBV7-9 | CASSPSGQGRMQFF | TGTGCCAGCAGCCCATCCGGGCAGGGTCGTATGCAGTTCTTC
few | TRBJ2-2 | TRBD1 | TRBV6-1 | CASSLETLGTGVRTGELFF | TGTGCCAGCAGTCTCGAAACCCTCGGGACAGGGGTCAGAACCGGGGAGCTGTTTTTT
- | TRBJ1-2 | TRBD1 | TRBV6-5 | CASSSPGGRYGYTF | TGTGCCAGCAGTTCCCCAGGGGGCCGGTATGGCTACACCTTC
few | TRBJ2-5 | TRBD2 | TRBV19 | CASSMTSGTETQYF | TGTGCCAGTAGTATGACTAGCGGGACAGAGACCCAGTACTTC
- | TRBJ1-1 | - | TRBV7-2 | CASSLAGTVTEAFF | TGTGCCAGCAGCTTAGCCGGCACTGTGACTGAAGCTTTCTTT
few | TRBJ2-2 | - | TRBV12-5 | CASGTGRSTGELFF | TGTGCTAGTGGAACGGGACGAAGCACCGGGGAGCTGTTTTTT
few | TRBJ2-1 | - | TRBV20-1 | CSALGTNEQFF | TGCAGTGCTCTGGGCACGAATGAGCAGTTCTTC
medium-sized | TRBJ2-7 | - | TRBV18 | CAGKRDGPYEQYF | TGTGCCGGGAAACGGGACGGACCCTACGAGCAGTACTTC
many | TRBJ2-4 | TRBD2 | TRBV5-1 | CASSSSTSGAAKNIQYF | TGCGCCAGCAGCTCCTCGACTAGCGGGGCCGCCAAAAACATTCAGTACTTC
- | TRBJ2-7 | TRBD1 | TRBV27 | CASSRQGSIYEQYF | TGTGCCAGCAGTCGACAGGGATCAATATACGAGCAGTACTTC
- | TRBJ1-1 | - | TRBV7-3 | CASLREVNTEAFF | TGTGCCAGCCTCAGGGAAGTGAACACTGAAGCTTTCTTT
many | TRBJ2-3 | - | TRBV18 | CASSPPSRGSTDTQYF | TGTGCCAGCTCACCACCGTCCAGGGGAAGCACAGATACGCAGTATTTT
few | TRBJ1-6 | - | TRBV5-1 | CASSWGPAQGSPLHF | TGCGCCAGCAGCTGGGGCCCCGCTCAAGGGTCACCCCTCCACTTT
- | TRBJ1-2 | TRBD1 | TRBV7-9 | CASSLSGGKDGYTF | TGTGCCAGCAGCTTATCAGGGGGCAAGGATGGCTACACCTTC
many | TRBJ1-6 | - | TRBV6-1 | CASRQANSPLHF | TGTGCCAGCAGACAAGCGAATTCACCCCTCCACTTT